This TCR beta chain was sequenced for a study of shared clonotypes between healthy human individuals. The naive CD8 subset, CD45RO-negative cells positively selected for CCR7, excluded terminally differentiated effector memory CD45RA+ cells. As to this clone: As yet, its antigen is unknown.

The data were produced by immunoSEQ multiplex PCR, yet TCRdb's version contains in-frame clones alone and is incomplete. Altogether about 2,200,000 clones are present, 85% to 95% being singletons, with the ten largest covering about 1.5%. Study results and limitations: Read depth was anticipated to influence clonotype sharing among donors.

From germline, CDR1 is SGHNT and CDR2 YENEEA. With 4 bases clipped from V and 7 bases from J, the junction kept 10 bases outside the gene matches. This CDR3 has 15 amino acids. The clonotype comes from a man younger than 30 in good health. Some clones in this sample may be carry-over from other donors' samples. Material: naive CD8+ T cells from PBMCs. The gene calls are TRBV11-3 and TRBJ2-1; 7 nucleotides line up with TRBD2. As DNA, the CDR3 is TGTGCCAGCAGCTCTCGCGGGAGTCCCGCAAATGAGCAGTTCTTC. Protein product: CASSSRGSPANEQFF.